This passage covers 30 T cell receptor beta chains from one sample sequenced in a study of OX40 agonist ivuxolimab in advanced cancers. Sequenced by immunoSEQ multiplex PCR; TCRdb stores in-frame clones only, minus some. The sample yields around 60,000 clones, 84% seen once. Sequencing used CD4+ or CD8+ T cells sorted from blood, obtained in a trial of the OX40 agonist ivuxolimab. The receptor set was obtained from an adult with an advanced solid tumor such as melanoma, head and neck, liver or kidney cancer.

The CDR3 DNA follows: TGTGCCAGCAGCCATGGGGGGGACGCCATTTACGAGCAGTACTTC. Residues: CASSHGGDAIYEQYF. The chain carries TRBV4-2 and TRBJ2-7, with 7 bases identical to TRBD2. V was clipped by 3 bases and J by 4 bases; unmatched bases: 9. The CDR3 is 15 amino acids. Germline values: CDR1 LGHNA, CDR2 YNFKEQ.

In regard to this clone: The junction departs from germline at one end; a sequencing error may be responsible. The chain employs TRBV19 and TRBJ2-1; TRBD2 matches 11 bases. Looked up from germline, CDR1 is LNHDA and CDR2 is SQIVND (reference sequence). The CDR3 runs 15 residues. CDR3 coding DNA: TGTGCCAGTAGCATAGCGGGGGGGCCTAGGGATGAGCAGTTCTTC. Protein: CASSIAGGPRDEQFF.

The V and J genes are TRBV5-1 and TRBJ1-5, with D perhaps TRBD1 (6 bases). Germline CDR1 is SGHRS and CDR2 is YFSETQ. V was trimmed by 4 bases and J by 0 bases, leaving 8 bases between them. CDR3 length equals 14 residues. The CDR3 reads CASSLDSSNQPQHF. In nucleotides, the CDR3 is TGCGCCAGCAGCCTGGACAGTAGCAATCAGCCCCAGCATTTT.

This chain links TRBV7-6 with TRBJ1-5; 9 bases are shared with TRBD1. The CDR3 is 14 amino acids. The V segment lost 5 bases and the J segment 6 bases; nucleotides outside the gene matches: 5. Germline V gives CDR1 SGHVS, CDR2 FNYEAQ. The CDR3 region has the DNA TGTGCCAGCAGCCAGGACAGGGGCGGTCAGCCCCAGCATTTT. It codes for CASSQDRGGQPQHF.

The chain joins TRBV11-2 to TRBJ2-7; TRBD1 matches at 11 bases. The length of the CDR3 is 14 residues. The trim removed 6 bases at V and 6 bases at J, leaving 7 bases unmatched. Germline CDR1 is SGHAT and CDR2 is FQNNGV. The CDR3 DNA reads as TGTGCCAGCAGGCGTCCCGGGACAGGGGGCGAGCAGTACTTC. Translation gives CASRRPGTGGEQYF.

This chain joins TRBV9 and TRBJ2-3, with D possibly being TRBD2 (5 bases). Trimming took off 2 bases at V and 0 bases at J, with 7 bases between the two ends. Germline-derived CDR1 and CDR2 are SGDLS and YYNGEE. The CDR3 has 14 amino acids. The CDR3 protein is CASSVGGSTDTQYF. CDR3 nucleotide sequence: TGTGCCAGCAGCGTCGGCGGGAGCACAGATACGCAGTATTTT.

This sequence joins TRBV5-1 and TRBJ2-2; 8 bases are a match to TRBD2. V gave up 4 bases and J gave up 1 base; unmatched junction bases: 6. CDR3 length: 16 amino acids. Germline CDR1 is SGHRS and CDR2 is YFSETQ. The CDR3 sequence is CASSAPGLVNTGELFF. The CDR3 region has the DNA TGCGCCAGCAGCGCCCCGGGACTAGTGAACACCGGGGAGCTGTTTTTT.

The CDR3 region is CASSPTNTGELFF. Written as DNA, the CDR3 is TGTGCCAGCAGCCCCACGAACACCGGGGAGCTGTTTTTT. This rearrangement joins TRBV7-3 to TRBJ2-2; D uncertain. The CDR3 totals 13 residues. The V end lost 5 bases, the J end lost 0 bases, and 4 bases lay between the germline ends. CDR1 and CDR2 (germline): SGHTA, FQGTGA.

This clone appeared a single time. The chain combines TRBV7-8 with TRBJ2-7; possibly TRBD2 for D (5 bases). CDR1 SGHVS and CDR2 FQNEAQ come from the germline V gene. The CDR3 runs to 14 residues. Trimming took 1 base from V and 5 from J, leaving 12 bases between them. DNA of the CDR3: TGTGCCAGCAGCTTAGTCGGGGAGAGGGACGAGCAGTACTTC. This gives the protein CASSLVGERDEQYF.

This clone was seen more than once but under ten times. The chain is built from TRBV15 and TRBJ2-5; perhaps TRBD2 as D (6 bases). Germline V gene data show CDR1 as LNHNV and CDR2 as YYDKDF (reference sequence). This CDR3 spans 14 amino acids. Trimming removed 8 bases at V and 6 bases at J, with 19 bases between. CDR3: CATGGVARGQTQYF. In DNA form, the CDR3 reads TGTGCCACCGGAGGGGTAGCTAGGGGTCAGACCCAGTACTTC.

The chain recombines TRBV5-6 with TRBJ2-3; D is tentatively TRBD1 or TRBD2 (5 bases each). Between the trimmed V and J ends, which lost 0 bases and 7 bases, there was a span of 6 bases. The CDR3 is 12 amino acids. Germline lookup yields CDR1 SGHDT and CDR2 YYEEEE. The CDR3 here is CASSLGGNTQYF. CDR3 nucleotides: TGTGCCAGCAGCTTGGGGGGGAATACGCAGTATTTT.

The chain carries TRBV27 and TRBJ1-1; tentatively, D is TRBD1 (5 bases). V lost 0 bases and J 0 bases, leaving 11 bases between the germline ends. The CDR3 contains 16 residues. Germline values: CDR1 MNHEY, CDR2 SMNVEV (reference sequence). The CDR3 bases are TGTGCCAGCAGTTTATCCCCAGGGTCCATGAACACTGAAGCTTTCTTT. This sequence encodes CASSLSPGSMNTEAFF.

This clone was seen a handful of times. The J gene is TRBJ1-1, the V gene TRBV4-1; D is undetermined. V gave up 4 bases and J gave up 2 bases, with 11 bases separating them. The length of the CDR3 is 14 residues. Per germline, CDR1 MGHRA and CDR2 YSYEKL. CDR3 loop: CASSRYDGNTEAFF. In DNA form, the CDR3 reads TGCGCCAGCAGCCGGTACGACGGAAACACTGAAGCTTTCTTT.

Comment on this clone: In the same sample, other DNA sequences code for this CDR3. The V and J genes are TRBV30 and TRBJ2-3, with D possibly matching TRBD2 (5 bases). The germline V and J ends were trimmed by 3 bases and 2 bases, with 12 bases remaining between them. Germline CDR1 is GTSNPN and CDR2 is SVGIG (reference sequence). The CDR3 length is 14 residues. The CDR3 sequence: CAWRVSGDTDTQYF. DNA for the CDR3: TGTGCCTGGAGAGTGTCCGGGGACACAGATACGCAGTATTTT.

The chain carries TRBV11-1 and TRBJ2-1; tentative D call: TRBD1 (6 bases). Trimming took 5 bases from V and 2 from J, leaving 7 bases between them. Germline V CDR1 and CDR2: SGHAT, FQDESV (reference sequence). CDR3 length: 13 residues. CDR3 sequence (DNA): TGTGCCAGCAGCCGGGACACCTACAATGAGCAGTTCTTC. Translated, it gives CASSRDTYNEQFF.

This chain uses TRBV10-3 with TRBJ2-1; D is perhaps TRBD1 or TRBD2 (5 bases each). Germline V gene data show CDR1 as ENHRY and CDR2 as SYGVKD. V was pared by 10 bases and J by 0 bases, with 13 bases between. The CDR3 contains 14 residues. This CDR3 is CATSGQGSYNEQFF. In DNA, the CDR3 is TGTGCCACTTCGGGGCAGGGCTCCTACAATGAGCAGTTCTTC.

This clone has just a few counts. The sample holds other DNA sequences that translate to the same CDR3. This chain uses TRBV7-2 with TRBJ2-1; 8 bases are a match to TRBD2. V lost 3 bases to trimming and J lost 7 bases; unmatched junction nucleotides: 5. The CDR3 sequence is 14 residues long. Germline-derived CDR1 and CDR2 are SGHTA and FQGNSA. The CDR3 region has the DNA TGTGCCAGCAGCTTGAGCGGGAGTGTAAATGAGCAGTTCTTC. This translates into CASSLSGSVNEQFF.

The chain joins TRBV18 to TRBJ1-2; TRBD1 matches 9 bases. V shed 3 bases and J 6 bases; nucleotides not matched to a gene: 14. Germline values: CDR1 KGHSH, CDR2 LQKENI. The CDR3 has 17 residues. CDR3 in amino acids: CASSPLLGTGLRNGYTF. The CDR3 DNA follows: TGTGCCAGCTCACCCCTCCTAGGGACAGGGTTACGGAATGGCTACACCTTC.

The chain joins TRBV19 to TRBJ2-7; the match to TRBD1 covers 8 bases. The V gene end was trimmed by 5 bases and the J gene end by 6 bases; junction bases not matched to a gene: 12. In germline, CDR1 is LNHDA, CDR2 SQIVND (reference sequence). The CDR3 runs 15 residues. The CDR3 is CASSDPGGALSEQYF. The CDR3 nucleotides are TGTGCCAGTAGTGACCCAGGGGGCGCGTTGAGCGAGCAGTACTTC.

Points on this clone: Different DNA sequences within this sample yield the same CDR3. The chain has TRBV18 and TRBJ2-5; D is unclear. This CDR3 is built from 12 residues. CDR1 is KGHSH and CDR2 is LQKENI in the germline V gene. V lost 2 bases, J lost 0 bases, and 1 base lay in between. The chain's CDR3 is CASSPNQETQYF. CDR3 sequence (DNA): TGTGCCAGCTCACCAAACCAAGAGACCCAGTACTTC.

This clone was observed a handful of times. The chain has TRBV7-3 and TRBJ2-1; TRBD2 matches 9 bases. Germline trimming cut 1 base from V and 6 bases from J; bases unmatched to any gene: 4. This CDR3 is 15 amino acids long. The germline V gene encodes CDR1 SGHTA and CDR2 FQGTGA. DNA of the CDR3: TGTGCCAGCAGCTTAAGGGGGGGACTAGCCAATGAGCAGTTCTTC. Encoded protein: CASSLRGGLANEQFF.

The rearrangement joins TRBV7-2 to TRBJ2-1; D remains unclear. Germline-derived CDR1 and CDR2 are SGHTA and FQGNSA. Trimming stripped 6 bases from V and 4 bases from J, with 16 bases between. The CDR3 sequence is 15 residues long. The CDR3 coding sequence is TGTGCCAGCAGGCCCCCTGGCTACCTTTACAATGAGCAGTTCTTC. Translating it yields CASRPPGYLYNEQFF.

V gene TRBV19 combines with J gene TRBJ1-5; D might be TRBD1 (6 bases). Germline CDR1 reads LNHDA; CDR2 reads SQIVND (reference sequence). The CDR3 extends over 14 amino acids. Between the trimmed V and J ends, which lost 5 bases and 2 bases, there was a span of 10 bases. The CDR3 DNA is TGTGCCAGTAGTGGACGGACAGGCAATCAGCCCCAGCATTTT. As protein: CASSGRTGNQPQHF.

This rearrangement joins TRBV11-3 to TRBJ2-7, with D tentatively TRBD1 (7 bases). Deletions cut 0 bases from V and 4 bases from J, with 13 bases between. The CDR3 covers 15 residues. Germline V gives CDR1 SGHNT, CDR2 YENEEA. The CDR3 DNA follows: TGTGCCAGCAGCTTAGAAGGCGGGACAGAGTACGAGCAGTACTTC. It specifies CASSLEGGTEYEQYF.

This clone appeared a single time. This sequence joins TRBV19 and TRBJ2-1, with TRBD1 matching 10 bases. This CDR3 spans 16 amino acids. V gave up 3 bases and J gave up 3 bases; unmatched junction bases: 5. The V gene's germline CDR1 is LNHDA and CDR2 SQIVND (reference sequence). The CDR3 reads CASSIEGTGVYNEQFF. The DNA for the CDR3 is TGTGCCAGTAGTATTGAAGGGACAGGGGTCTACAATGAGCAGTTCTTC. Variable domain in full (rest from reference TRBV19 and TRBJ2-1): DGGITQSPKYLFRKEGQNVTLSCEQNLNHDAMYWYRQDPGQGLRLIYYSQIVNDFQKGDIAEGYSVSREKKESFPLTVTSAQKNPTAFYLCASSIEGTGVYNEQFFGPGTRLTVL.

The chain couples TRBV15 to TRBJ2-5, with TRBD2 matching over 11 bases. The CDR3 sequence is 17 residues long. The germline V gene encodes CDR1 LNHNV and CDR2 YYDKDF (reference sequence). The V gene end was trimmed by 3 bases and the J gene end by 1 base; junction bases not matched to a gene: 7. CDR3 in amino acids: CATSRRSLAGGQETQYF. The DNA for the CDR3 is TGTGCCACCAGCAGGAGATCTCTAGCGGGGGGCCAAGAGACCCAGTACTTC.

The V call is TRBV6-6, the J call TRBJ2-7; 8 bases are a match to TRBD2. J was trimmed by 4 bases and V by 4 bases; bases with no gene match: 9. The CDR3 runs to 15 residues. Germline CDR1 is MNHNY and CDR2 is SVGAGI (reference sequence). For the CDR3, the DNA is TGTGCCAGCAGTTTTGCGGCGGGAGGCCCTTACGAGCAGTACTTC. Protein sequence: CASSFAAGGPYEQYF.

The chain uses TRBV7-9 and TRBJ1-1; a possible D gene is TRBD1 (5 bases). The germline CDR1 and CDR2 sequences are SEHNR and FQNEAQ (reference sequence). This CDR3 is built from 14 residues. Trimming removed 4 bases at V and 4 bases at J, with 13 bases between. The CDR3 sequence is CASSSLSGSTEAFF. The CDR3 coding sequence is TGTGCCAGCAGCTCCTTATCAGGGAGCACTGAAGCTTTCTTT.

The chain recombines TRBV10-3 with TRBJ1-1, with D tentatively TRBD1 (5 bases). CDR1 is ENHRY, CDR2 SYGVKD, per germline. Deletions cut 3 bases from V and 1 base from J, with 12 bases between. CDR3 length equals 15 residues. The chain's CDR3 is CAISEPGRTNTEAFF. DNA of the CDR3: TGTGCCATCAGTGAACCGGGACGGACGAACACTGAAGCTTTCTTT.

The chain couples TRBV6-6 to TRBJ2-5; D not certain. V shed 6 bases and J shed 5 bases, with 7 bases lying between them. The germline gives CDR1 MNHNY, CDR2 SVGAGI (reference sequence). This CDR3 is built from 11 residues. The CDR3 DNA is TGTGCCAGCAGCTCTCGGGAGACCCAGTACTTC. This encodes CASSSRETQYF.